What follows is one T cell receptor (beta chain) and its context. The data originate from a study of shared T cell receptors in the human thymus. From germline, CDR1 is MNHEY and CDR2 SVGAGI. J lost 3 bases, V lost 6 bases, and 4 bases had no gene match. CDR3 length equals 13 residues. The repertoire was sequenced with immunoSEQ multiplex PCR; TCRdb's copy has only in-frame clones and lacks some. The data show roughly 560,000 clones, with approximately 80% seen just once and more than 0.01% held by the top ten. This same sample was also taken into another study, of human thymus T cells. In that study: It was from resections taken during corrective heart surgery that the thymus tissue came. Both thymic and peripheral blood repertoires showed apparently biased V and J usage. Related reports documented highly overlapping thymic repertoires among unrelated individuals.

The clonotype was recovered from a boy in the first two years of life with a congenital heart defect. Sequencing was done on a sample of thymocytes. The rearrangement links TRBV6-5 to TRBJ2-7; 8 bases are shared with TRBD2. The CDR3 is CASRTGGYYEQYF. CDR3 nucleotides: TGTGCCAGCAGGACGGGAGGGTACTACGAGCAGTACTTC.